This is a list of T cell receptor beta chains from one sample in a study of blood T cell repertoires in COVID-19. The method was immunoSEQ multiplex PCR; TCRdb's version includes in-frame clones alone and lacks a portion of them. This sample carries 300,000 or so clones, more than 70% of them seen once, and the ten largest clones take about 6.8%. Sequencing input: peripheral blood. These receptors were collected from a young man who had recovered from COVID-19. Each CDR3 is given with its conserved first and last residue. Each record gives: clone size, V gene, D gene, J gene, CDR3 DNA, CDR3 protein. The D gene is left open where the match is weak. Size values are once, few and many counts, or a class for expanded clones, and some rows have none.

clone size: .; V gene: TRBV30; D gene: .; J gene: TRBJ1-5; CDR3 DNA: TGTGCCTGGAGTTCGGGGATGGAGCAGCCCCAGCATTTT; CDR3 protein: CAWSSGMEQPQHF
clone size: .; V gene: TRBV7-2; D gene: TRBD1; J gene: TRBJ1-2; CDR3 DNA: TGTGCCAGCAGCTTAGGGACAGGGGATGGCTACACCTTC; CDR3 protein: CASSLGTGDGYTF
clone size: .; V gene: TRBV5-4; D gene: .; J gene: TRBJ2-7; CDR3 DNA: TGTGCCAGCAGCTCGGGACCCGCGGGGGCGCAATGGGAGCAGTACTTC; CDR3 protein: CASSSGPAGAQWEQYF
clone size: .; V gene: TRBV5-8; D gene: TRBD1; J gene: TRBJ2-5; CDR3 DNA: TGTGCCAGCAGCTCCGGGACAGGAAAAGAGACCCAGTACTTC; CDR3 protein: CASSSGTGKETQYF
clone size: .; V gene: TRBV11-1; D gene: TRBD2; J gene: TRBJ2-5; CDR3 DNA: TGTGCCAGCTCCCGTAATTCGGGGGGCCAAGAGACCCAGTACTTC; CDR3 protein: CASSRNSGGQETQYF
clone size: .; V gene: TRBV12-3/TRBV12-4; D gene: .; J gene: TRBJ1-2; CDR3 DNA: TGTGCCAGCAGCATAACTGAAGTCTATGGCTACACCTTC; CDR3 protein: CASSITEVYGYTF
clone size: .; V gene: TRBV6-2/TRBV6-3; D gene: TRBD1; J gene: TRBJ2-2; CDR3 DNA: TGTGCCAGCAGTTACCGCAGGGACAGGGTCATCACCGGGGAGCTGTTTTTT; CDR3 protein: CASSYRRDRVITGELFF
clone size: .; V gene: TRBV29-1; D gene: .; J gene: TRBJ2-3; CDR3 DNA: TGCAGCTTACTGGGGGGACAGAGACGCACAGATACGCAGTATTTT; CDR3 protein: CSLLGGQRRTDTQYF
clone size: .; V gene: TRBV18; D gene: TRBD1; J gene: TRBJ1-1; CDR3 DNA: TGTGCCAGCTCACCGGGGACAGGTGTCACTGAAGCTTTCTTT; CDR3 protein: CASSPGTGVTEAFF
clone size: .; V gene: TRBV5-1; D gene: TRBD1; J gene: TRBJ2-7; CDR3 DNA: TGCGCCAGCAGCTTGGCAGGGACAGGCGAGCAGTACTTC; CDR3 protein: CASSLAGTGEQYF
clone size: .; V gene: TRBV7-9; D gene: .; J gene: TRBJ1-1; CDR3 DNA: TGTGCCAGCATCGTGAACACTGAAGCTTTCTTT; CDR3 protein: CASIVNTEAFF
clone size: .; V gene: TRBV9; D gene: .; J gene: TRBJ2-5; CDR3 DNA: TGTGCCAGCAGCGTAAGAGCCGGAGAGACCCAGTACTTC; CDR3 protein: CASSVRAGETQYF
clone size: .; V gene: TRBV6-2/TRBV6-3; D gene: .; J gene: TRBJ1-5; CDR3 DNA: TGTGCCAGCAGTGAGTGGGGACACCAGAGCAATCAGCCCCAGCATTTT; CDR3 protein: CASSEWGHQSNQPQHF
clone size: .; V gene: TRBV18; D gene: .; J gene: TRBJ2-3; CDR3 DNA: TGTGCCAGCTCACCACCGTCGGGGGCAGGGCGGGGGCCGGCCGGTACGCAGTATTTT; CDR3 protein: CASSPPSGAGRGPAGTQYF
clone size: .; V gene: TRBV5-4; D gene: .; J gene: TRBJ1-1; CDR3 DNA: TGTGCCAGCAGCTTGGCCAGGACCGGGGGCACTGAAGCTTTCTTT; CDR3 protein: CASSLARTGGTEAFF
clone size: .; V gene: TRBV7-3; D gene: .; J gene: TRBJ1-6; CDR3 DNA: TGTGCCAGCAGCTTAGGGTTGGGGGCTAATTCACCCCTCCACTTT; CDR3 protein: CASSLGLGANSPLHF
clone size: .; V gene: TRBV27; D gene: .; J gene: TRBJ1-2; CDR3 DNA: TGTGCCAGCAGTTCCCCTCGGGGGGGCTACACCTTC; CDR3 protein: CASSSPRGGYTF
clone size: .; V gene: TRBV20-1; D gene: .; J gene: TRBJ2-1; CDR3 DNA: TGCAGTGCTAGAGACAGGGCCGAGCAGTTCTTC; CDR3 protein: CSARDRAEQFF
clone size: .; V gene: TRBV19; D gene: TRBD1; J gene: TRBJ2-1; CDR3 DNA: TGTGCCATAGGGACAGGGGCTGTCAATGAGCAGTTCTTC; CDR3 protein: CAIGTGAVNEQFF
clone size: .; V gene: TRBV9; D gene: .; J gene: TRBJ1-1; CDR3 DNA: TGTGCCAGCAGCGTAGGTCGGGGTCCGAACACTGAAGCTTTCTTT; CDR3 protein: CASSVGRGPNTEAFF
clone size: .; V gene: TRBV5-1; D gene: .; J gene: TRBJ2-3; CDR3 DNA: TGCGCCAGCAGCTACCTTGCGCCAGATACGCAGTATTTT; CDR3 protein: CASSYLAPDTQYF
clone size: .; V gene: TRBV4-2; D gene: .; J gene: TRBJ1-2; CDR3 DNA: TGTGCCAGCAGCCATCAGGACAGCCTCGATTATGGCTACACCTTC; CDR3 protein: CASSHQDSLDYGYTF
clone size: .; V gene: TRBV7-9; D gene: TRBD2; J gene: TRBJ2-7; CDR3 DNA: TGTGCCAGCAGGAACGGGACTAGACCCTACGAGCAGTACTTC; CDR3 protein: CASRNGTRPYEQYF
clone size: few; V gene: TRBV4-2; D gene: .; J gene: TRBJ1-6; CDR3 DNA: TGTGCCAGCAGCCAAGATTGGCAGGGGATCGATTCACCCCTCCACTTT; CDR3 protein: CASSQDWQGIDSPLHF
clone size: .; V gene: TRBV18; D gene: .; J gene: TRBJ2-5; CDR3 DNA: TGTGCCAGCTCACCAGGGCTGCGACAGGTGGGAAGGGAGACCCAGTACTTC; CDR3 protein: CASSPGLRQVGRETQYF
clone size: .; V gene: TRBV6-2/TRBV6-3; D gene: .; J gene: TRBJ1-1; CDR3 DNA: TGTGCCAGCAGTTCCGGGAGGGAGAAGAACACTGAAGCTTTCTTT; CDR3 protein: CASSSGREKNTEAFF
clone size: .; V gene: TRBV7-2; D gene: TRBD1; J gene: TRBJ2-1; CDR3 DNA: TGTGCCAGCAGCTCGCAGGACAGGGGGTACAATGAGCAGTTCTTC; CDR3 protein: CASSSQDRGYNEQFF
clone size: .; V gene: TRBV7-9; D gene: TRBD1; J gene: TRBJ1-4; CDR3 DNA: TGTGCCAGCAGCTTTAATCAGGGGGTGAATGAAAAACTGTTTTTT; CDR3 protein: CASSFNQGVNEKLFF
clone size: .; V gene: TRBV6-1; D gene: TRBD1; J gene: TRBJ1-2; CDR3 DNA: TGTGCCAGCAGTGAAGTCGAGACAGGGGGCTTTAACTATGGCTACACCTTC; CDR3 protein: CASSEVETGGFNYGYTF
clone size: .; V gene: TRBV3-1/TRBV3-2; D gene: TRBD1; J gene: TRBJ1-1; CDR3 DNA: TGTGCCAGCAGCGAAAGACAGGGGGAGTACACTGAAGCTTTCTTT; CDR3 protein: CASSERQGEYTEAFF
clone size: .; V gene: TRBV12-3/TRBV12-4; D gene: .; J gene: TRBJ1-3; CDR3 DNA: TGTGCCAGCAGCTTTGGCTACACCATATATTTT; CDR3 protein: CASSFGYTIYF
clone size: .; V gene: TRBV6-5; D gene: TRBD2; J gene: TRBJ2-7; CDR3 DNA: TGTGCCAGCAGTTACCTGACTAGCGGGACCTACGAGCAGTACTTC; CDR3 protein: CASSYLTSGTYEQYF
clone size: .; V gene: TRBV2; D gene: .; J gene: TRBJ2-7; CDR3 DNA: TGTGCCAGCGAACAGGATCATGGGGTCCCCTACGAGCAGTACTTC; CDR3 protein: CASEQDHGVPYEQYF
clone size: .; V gene: TRBV19; D gene: TRBD2; J gene: TRBJ2-1; CDR3 DNA: TGTGCCAGTAGATCTAGCGGGAGTGGGTATGAGCAGTTCTTC; CDR3 protein: CASRSSGSGYEQFF
clone size: .; V gene: TRBV3-1/TRBV3-2; D gene: TRBD1; J gene: TRBJ2-7; CDR3 DNA: TGTGCCAGCAGTTCTCTCATCCGCCGGGACAGGGGTATCGTAGGGTTCCCCGAGCAGTACTTC; CDR3 protein: CASSSLIRRDRGIVGFPEQYF
clone size: once; V gene: TRBV9; D gene: TRBD2; J gene: TRBJ2-2; CDR3 DNA: TGTGCCAGCACTATGGCTAGCGGTTCCGCGAACACCGGGGAGCTGTTTTTT; CDR3 protein: CASTMASGSANTGELFF
clone size: .; V gene: TRBV28; D gene: TRBD1; J gene: TRBJ1-1; CDR3 DNA: TGTGCCAGCAGTCCCACAGGGGGGGGTGAGGCAGCTTTCTTT; CDR3 protein: CASSPTGGGEAAFF
clone size: .; V gene: TRBV9; D gene: .; J gene: TRBJ2-7; CDR3 DNA: TGTGCCAGCAGCGTAGGTGGGGGCACCTACGAGCAGTACTTC; CDR3 protein: CASSVGGGTYEQYF